This TCR beta chain appears in the sequencing data of a study of cytomegalovirus exposure and HLA in healthy donors. Study-level results: Some TCR beta chains (more than 150 of them) were listed as cytomegalovirus-associated. Later analysis identified 16,951 TCR beta sequences associated with HLA alleles, using a false discovery rate threshold of 0.05. In an earlier analysis, in 620 or so donors, most V segments appeared productive either ~87% or ~30% of the time.

Nominally healthy donors were sampled, though unrecorded immune exposures were likely. In the PCR, 60 Vbeta and 13 Jbeta primers were used. Sequencing was performed with immunoSEQ multiplex PCR; in TCRdb, only in-frame clones are kept and a portion is missing. The table includes roughly 120,000 clones, roughly four fifths detected once. This CDR3 has 13 amino acids. CDR1 and CDR2 (germline): SNHLY, FYNNEI. V dropped 7 bases and J dropped 4 bases, with 13 bases sitting between them. As for this clone: Antigen unknown.

The TCR originated in a man aged 25 to 40 in good health and CMV-seropositive. Sequencing was done on a sample of PBMCs. This chain links TRBV2 with TRBJ1-2, with a weak D call TRBD1 (5 bases). CDR3 nucleotides: TGTGCCAGCAACCTTGAGACAGCCTATGGCTACACCTTC. As protein: CASNLETAYGYTF.